Detailed here is one T cell receptor beta chain. This sample was included in a study of blood T cell repertoires in COVID-19. Study background: The United States, Italy and Spain provided the acute and convalescent COVID-19 samples. From T cells, B-cell-depleted T cells, or PBMCs came the material, which was cDNA or gDNA.

The authors' processing: Scientists estimated how many nucleated cells there were by amplifying reference gene primers. Repertoires were generated with immunoSEQ multiplex PCR, while TCRdb's copy carries only in-frame clones and drops some. From that table come the V and J calls and clone size; the DNA was used to work out D and trimming. The table shows some 140,000 clones, with roughly 83% occurring only once. Germline lookup yields CDR1 SGDLS and CDR2 YYNGEE. V was clipped by 6 bases and J by 6 bases; unmatched bases: 5. The CDR3 covers 13 residues. The sequence was obtained from a woman in her sixties with acute or convalescent COVID-19. The sample comprised peripheral blood. The V and J genes are TRBV9 and TRBJ2-3; 9 bases line up with TRBD2. The CDR3 is CASTSGGRDTQYF. CDR3 coding DNA: TGTGCCAGCACAAGCGGGGGGCGCGATACGCAGTATTTT.